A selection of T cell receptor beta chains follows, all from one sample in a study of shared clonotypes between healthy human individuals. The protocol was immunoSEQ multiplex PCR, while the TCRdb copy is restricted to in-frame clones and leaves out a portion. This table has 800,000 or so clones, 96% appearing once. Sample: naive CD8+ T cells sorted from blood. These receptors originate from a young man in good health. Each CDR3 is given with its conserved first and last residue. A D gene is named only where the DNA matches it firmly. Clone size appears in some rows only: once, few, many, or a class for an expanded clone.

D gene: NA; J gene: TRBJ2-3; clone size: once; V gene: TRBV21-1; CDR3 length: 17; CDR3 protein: CASSARDNHCATDTQYF; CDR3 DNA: TGTGCCAGCAGCGCCCGGGACAACCACTGTGCCACAGATACGCAGTATTTT
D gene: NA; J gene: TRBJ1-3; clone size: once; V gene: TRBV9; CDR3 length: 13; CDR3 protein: CASSLGYGNTIYF; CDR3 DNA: TGTGCCAGCAGCCTTGGATATGGAAACACCATATATTTT
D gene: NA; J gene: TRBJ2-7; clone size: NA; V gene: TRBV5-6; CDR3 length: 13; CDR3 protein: CASSPGNHYEQYF; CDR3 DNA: TGTGCCAGCAGCCCCGGGAACCACTACGAGCAGTACTTC
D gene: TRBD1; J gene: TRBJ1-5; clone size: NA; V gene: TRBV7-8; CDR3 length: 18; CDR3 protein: CASSLGDRGDYSNQPQHF; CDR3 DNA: TGTGCCAGCAGCTTAGGTGACAGGGGAGACTATAGCAATCAGCCCCAGCATTTT
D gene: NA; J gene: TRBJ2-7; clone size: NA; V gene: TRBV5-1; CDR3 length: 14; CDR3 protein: CASSPRGTNYEQYF; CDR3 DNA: TGCGCCAGCAGCCCCAGGGGGACTAACTACGAGCAGTACTTC
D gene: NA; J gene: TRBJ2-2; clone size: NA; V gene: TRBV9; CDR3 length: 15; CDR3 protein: CASSVGGLLTGELFF; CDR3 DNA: TGTGCCAGCAGCGTAGGCGGGTTACTCACCGGGGAGCTGTTTTTT
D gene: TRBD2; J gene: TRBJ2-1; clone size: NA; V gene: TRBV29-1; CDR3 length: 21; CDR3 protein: CSVEDPVGGTSGMGSYNEQFF; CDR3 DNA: TGCAGCGTTGAAGACCCAGTAGGGGGGACTAGCGGGATGGGCTCCTACAATGAGCAGTTCTTC
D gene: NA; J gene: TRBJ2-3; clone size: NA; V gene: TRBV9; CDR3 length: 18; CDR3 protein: CASSVDSSLHQVTDTQYF; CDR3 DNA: TGTGCCAGCAGCGTAGACTCCTCGCTACATCAGGTAACAGATACGCAGTATTTT
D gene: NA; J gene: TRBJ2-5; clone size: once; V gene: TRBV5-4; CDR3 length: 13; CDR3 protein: CASSPPDQETQYF; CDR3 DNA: TGTGCCAGCAGCCCCCCCGACCAAGAGACCCAGTACTTC
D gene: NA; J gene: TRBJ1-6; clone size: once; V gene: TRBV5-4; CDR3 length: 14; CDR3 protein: CASSFQGGAEPLHF; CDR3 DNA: TGTGCCAGCAGCTTTCAAGGCGGGGCGGAACCCCTCCACTTT
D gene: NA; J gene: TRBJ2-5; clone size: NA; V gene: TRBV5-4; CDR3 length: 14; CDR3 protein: CASSPRGGEETQYF; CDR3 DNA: TGTGCCAGCAGCCCCCGGGGAGGAGAAGAGACCCAGTACTTC
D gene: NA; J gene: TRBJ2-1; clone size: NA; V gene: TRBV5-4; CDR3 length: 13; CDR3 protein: CASSPNREYEQFF; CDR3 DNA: TGTGCCAGCAGCCCGAACAGGGAGTATGAGCAGTTCTTC
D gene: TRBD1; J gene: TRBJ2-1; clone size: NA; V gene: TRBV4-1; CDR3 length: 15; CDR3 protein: CASRGDRGSYNEQFF; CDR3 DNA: TGCGCCAGCAGGGGGGACAGGGGTTCCTACAATGAGCAGTTCTTC
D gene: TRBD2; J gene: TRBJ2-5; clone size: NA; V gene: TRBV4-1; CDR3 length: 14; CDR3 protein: CASSRIAGEETQYF; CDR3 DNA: TGCGCCAGCAGCCGTATAGCGGGAGAAGAGACCCAGTACTTC
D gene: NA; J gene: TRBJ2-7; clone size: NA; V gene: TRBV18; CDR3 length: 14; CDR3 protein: CASSPEDGSYEQYF; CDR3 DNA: TGTGCCAGCTCACCAGAGGACGGCTCCTACGAGCAGTACTTC
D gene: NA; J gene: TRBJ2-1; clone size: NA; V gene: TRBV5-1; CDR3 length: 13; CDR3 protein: CASSPVPPNEQFF; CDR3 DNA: TGCGCCAGCAGCCCCGTCCCCCCCAATGAGCAGTTCTTC
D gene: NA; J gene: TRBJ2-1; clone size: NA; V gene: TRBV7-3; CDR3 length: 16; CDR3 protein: CASSLSSSGYYNEQFF; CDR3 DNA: TGTGCCAGCAGCTTAAGCTCGAGCGGGTATTACAATGAGCAGTTCTTC
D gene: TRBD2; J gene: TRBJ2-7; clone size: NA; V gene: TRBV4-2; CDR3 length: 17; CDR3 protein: CASSQDPGWEGIYEQYF; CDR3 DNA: TGTGCCAGCAGCCAAGATCCGGGGTGGGAGGGAATTTACGAGCAGTACTTC
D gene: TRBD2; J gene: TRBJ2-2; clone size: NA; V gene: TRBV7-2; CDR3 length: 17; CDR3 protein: CASSLPRLAANTGELFF; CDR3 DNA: TGTGCCAGCAGCTTACCAAGACTAGCGGCAAACACCGGGGAGCTGTTTTTT
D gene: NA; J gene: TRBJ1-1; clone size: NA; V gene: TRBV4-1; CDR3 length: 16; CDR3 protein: CASSQDFRAGLTEAFF; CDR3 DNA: TGCGCCAGCAGCCAAGACTTCAGGGCGGGGCTAACTGAAGCTTTCTTT
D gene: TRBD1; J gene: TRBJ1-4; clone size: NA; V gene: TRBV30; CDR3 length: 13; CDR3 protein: CACGKGANEKLFF; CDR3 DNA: TGTGCCTGTGGAAAGGGGGCGAATGAAAAACTGTTTTTT
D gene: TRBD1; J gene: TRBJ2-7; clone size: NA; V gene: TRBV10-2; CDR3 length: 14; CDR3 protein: CANPKGASTYEQYF; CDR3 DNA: TGCGCCAACCCCAAGGGGGCTAGCACCTACGAGCAGTACTTC
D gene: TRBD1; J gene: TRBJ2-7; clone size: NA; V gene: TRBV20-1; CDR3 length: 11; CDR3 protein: CSADRVYEQYF; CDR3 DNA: TGCAGTGCTGACAGGGTCTACGAGCAGTACTTC
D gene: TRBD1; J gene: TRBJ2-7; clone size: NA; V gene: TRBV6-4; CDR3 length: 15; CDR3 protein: CASSEGVGQPYEQYF; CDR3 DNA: TGTGCCAGCAGTGAAGGGGTGGGACAGCCCTACGAGCAGTACTTC
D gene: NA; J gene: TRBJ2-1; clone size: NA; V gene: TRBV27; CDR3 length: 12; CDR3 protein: CASRTAGSEQFF; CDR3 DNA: TGTGCCAGCAGAACGGCGGGGAGTGAGCAGTTCTTC
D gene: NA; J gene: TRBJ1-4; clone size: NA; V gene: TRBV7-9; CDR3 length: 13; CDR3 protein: CASSLVSGDELFF; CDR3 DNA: TGTGCCAGCAGCCTAGTCTCAGGGGACGAACTGTTTTTT
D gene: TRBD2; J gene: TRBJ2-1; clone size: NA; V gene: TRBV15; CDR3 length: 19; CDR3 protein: CATSRDWPSGRLLSNEQFF; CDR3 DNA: TGTGCCACCAGCAGAGATTGGCCTAGCGGGAGGCTCCTTTCGAATGAGCAGTTCTTC
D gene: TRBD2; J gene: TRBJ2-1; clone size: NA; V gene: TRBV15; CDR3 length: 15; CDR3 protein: CATSRVPGGGDEQFF; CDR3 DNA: TGTGCCACCAGCAGAGTCCCGGGAGGAGGCGATGAGCAGTTCTTC
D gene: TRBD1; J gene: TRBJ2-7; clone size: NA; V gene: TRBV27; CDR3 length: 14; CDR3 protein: CASSFLDRVYEQYF; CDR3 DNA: TGTGCCAGCAGTTTTCTGGACAGGGTCTACGAGCAGTACTTC
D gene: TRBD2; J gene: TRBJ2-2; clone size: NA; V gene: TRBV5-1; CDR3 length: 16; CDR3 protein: CASRLGLAGAPGELFF; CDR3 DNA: TGCGCCAGCAGATTGGGACTAGCGGGAGCCCCCGGGGAGCTGTTTTTT
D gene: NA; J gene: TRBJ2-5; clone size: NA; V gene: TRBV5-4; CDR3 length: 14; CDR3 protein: CASSLGGVEETQYF; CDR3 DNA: TGTGCCAGCAGCTTGGGAGGGGTGGAAGAGACCCAGTACTTC
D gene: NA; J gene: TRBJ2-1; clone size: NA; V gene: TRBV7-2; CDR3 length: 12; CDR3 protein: CASSLIRNEQFF; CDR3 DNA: TGTGCCAGCAGCTTAATACGCAATGAGCAGTTCTTC
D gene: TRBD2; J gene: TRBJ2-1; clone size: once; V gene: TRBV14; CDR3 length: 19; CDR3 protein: CASGRGWSSGTSSYNEQFF; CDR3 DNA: TGTGCCAGCGGGAGGGGCTGGTCTAGCGGGACCAGCTCCTACAATGAGCAGTTCTTC
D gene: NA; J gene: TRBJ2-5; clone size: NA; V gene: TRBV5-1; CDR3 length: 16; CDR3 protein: CASSLVIAAVQETQYF; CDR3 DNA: TGCGCCAGCAGCTTGGTAATAGCTGCCGTACAAGAGACCCAGTACTTC
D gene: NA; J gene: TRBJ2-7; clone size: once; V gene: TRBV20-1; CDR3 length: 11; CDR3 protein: CGVDQSYEQYF; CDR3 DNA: TGCGGAGTCGACCAATCCTACGAGCAGTACTTC
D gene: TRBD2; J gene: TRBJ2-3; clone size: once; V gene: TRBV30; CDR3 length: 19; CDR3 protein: CAWSNAGLAGALPPDTQYF; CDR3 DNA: TGTGCCTGGAGTAACGCAGGACTAGCGGGAGCCCTCCCCCCAGATACGCAGTATTTT
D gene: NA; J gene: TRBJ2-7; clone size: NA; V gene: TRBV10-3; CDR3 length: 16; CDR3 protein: CAISDPAGTDTYEQYF; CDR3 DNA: TGTGCCATCAGTGATCCTGCCGGGACGGATACCTACGAGCAGTACTTC
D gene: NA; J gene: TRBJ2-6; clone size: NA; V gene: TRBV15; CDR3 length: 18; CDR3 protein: CATSRPLPRASGANVLTF; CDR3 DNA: TGTGCCACCAGCAGACCACTCCCGCGGGCTTCTGGGGCCAACGTCCTGACTTTC
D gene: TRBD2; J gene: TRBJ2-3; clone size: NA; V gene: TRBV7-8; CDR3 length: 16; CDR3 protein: CASSAFSSGSTDTQYF; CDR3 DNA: TGTGCCAGCAGCGCCTTTTCTAGCGGGAGCACAGATACGCAGTATTTT
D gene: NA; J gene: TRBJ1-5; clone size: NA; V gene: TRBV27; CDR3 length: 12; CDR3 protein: CASSKHNGQQHF; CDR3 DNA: TGTGCCAGCAGTAAACACAACGGCCAGCAGCATTTT
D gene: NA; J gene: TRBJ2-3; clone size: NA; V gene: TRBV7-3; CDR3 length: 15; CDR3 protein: CASSLGKSRTDTQYF; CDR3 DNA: TGTGCCAGCAGCCTTGGGAAGAGTCGCACAGATACGCAGTATTTT
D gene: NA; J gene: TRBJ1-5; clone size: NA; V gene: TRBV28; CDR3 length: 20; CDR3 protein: CASSLFFSRGGRGGNQPQHF; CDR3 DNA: TGTGCCAGCAGTTTATTCTTCAGTCGAGGTGGAAGAGGGGGCAATCAGCCCCAGCATTTT
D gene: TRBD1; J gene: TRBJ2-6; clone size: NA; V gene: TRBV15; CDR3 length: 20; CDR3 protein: CATSREAYRTGESGANVLTF; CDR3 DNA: TGTGCCACCAGCAGAGAAGCATATCGGACAGGGGAATCTGGGGCCAACGTCCTGACTTTC
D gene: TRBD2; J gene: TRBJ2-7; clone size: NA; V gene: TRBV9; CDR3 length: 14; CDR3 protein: CASSVEGGSGEQYF; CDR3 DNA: TGTGCCAGCAGCGTAGAAGGCGGGAGCGGCGAGCAGTACTTC
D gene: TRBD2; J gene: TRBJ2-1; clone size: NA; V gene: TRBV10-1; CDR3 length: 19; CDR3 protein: CASSESGGLAGGPYNEQFF; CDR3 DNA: TGCGCCAGCAGTGAGTCGGGGGGACTAGCGGGAGGGCCCTACAATGAGCAGTTCTTC
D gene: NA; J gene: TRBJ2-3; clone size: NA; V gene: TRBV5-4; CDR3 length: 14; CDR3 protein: CASSLAVGTDTQYF; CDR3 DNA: TGTGCCAGCAGCTTGGCCGTGGGGACAGATACGCAGTATTTT
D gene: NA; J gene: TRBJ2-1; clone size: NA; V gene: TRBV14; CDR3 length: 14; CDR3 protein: CASSPWTDYNEQFF; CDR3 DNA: TGTGCCAGCAGCCCATGGACAGATTACAATGAGCAGTTCTTC
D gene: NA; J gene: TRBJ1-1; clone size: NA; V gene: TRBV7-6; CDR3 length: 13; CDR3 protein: CASSLAPNTEAFF; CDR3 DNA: TGTGCCAGCAGCTTAGCCCCGAACACTGAAGCTTTCTTT
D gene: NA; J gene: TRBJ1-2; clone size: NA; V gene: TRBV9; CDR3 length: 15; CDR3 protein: CASSVTGTGFEGYTF; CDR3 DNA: TGTGCCAGCAGCGTAACCGGGACGGGCTTCGAGGGCTACACCTTC